This is a list of T cell receptor beta chains from one sample in a study of T cell repertoires in cytomegalovirus infection. TCRdb passed the reads through MiXCR, listing each CDR3 protein once. Seen here are under 250,000 distinct CDR3 sequences, about 7% observed once, and the top ten hold roughly 6%. Source material: PBMCs. These TCRs come from a human donor in good health (CMV status not recorded). Some clones in this sample may be carry-over from other donors' samples. Each CDR3 is given with its conserved first and last residue. Fields, in order: J gene, clone size, D gene, V gene, CDR3 protein, CDR3 DNA. A D gene is named only where the DNA matches it firmly. Size tells how often a clone was seen (once, few, many) or the class of an expanded clone, and some rows leave it out.

J gene: TRBJ2-7
clone size: many
D gene: -
V gene: TRBV7-9
CDR3 protein: CASSLTGNHEQYF
CDR3 DNA: TGTGCCAGCAGCTTAACCGGGAACCACGAGCAGTACTTC

J gene: TRBJ1-5
clone size: -
D gene: TRBD1
V gene: TRBV20-1
CDR3 protein: CSAAAGGSRDQPQHF
CDR3 DNA: TGCAGTGCCGCCGCAGGGGGGTCTCGGGATCAGCCCCAGCATTTT

J gene: TRBJ1-5
clone size: many
D gene: -
V gene: TRBV4-3
CDR3 protein: CASSQGLGHSNQPQHF
CDR3 DNA: TGCGCCAGCAGCCAAGGTCTCGGGCATAGCAATCAGCCCCAGCATTTT

J gene: TRBJ2-7
clone size: many
D gene: TRBD1
V gene: TRBV11-2
CDR3 protein: CASSFGQGSYEQYF
CDR3 DNA: TGTGCCAGCAGCTTCGGACAGGGTTCCTACGAGCAGTACTTC

J gene: TRBJ2-5
clone size: many
D gene: TRBD2
V gene: TRBV20-1
CDR3 protein: CSARTSGPSETQYF
CDR3 DNA: TGCAGTGCTAGAACTAGCGGCCCGAGTGAGACCCAGTACTTC

J gene: TRBJ2-7
clone size: many
D gene: -
V gene: TRBV20-1
CDR3 protein: CSASGYQLEQYF
CDR3 DNA: TGCAGTGCTAGCGGCTACCAACTCGAGCAGTACTTC

J gene: TRBJ2-1
clone size: many
D gene: TRBD2
V gene: TRBV12-3/TRBV12-4
CDR3 protein: CASSFLRGARLAGGRYNEQFF
CDR3 DNA: TGTGCCAGCAGTTTTCTCAGAGGAGCGAGATTAGCGGGGGGGAGATACAATGAGCAGTTCTTC

J gene: TRBJ2-2
clone size: few
D gene: TRBD1
V gene: TRBV29-1
CDR3 protein: CSARGQANTGELFF
CDR3 DNA: TGCAGCGCTAGGGGACAGGCGAACACCGGGGAGCTGTTTTTT

J gene: TRBJ1-5
clone size: few
D gene: -
V gene: TRBV2
CDR3 protein: CASNPSGAYQPQHF
CDR3 DNA: TGTGCCAGCAATCCCTCCGGAGCGTATCAGCCCCAGCATTTT

J gene: TRBJ2-1
clone size: -
D gene: -
V gene: TRBV29-1
CDR3 protein: CSVRQISYNEQFF
CDR3 DNA: TGCAGCGTTCGGCAGATCTCCTACAATGAGCAGTTCTTC

J gene: TRBJ1-5
clone size: -
D gene: -
V gene: TRBV5-6
CDR3 protein: CASSFGPSHGQPQHF
CDR3 DNA: TGTGCCAGCAGCTTTGGGCCATCCCACGGTCAGCCCCAGCATTTT

J gene: TRBJ1-2
clone size: many
D gene: -
V gene: TRBV4-2
CDR3 protein: CASSQDLQDGYGYTF
CDR3 DNA: TGTGCCAGCAGCCAAGATCTCCAGGACGGCTATGGCTACACCTTC

J gene: TRBJ2-6
clone size: many
D gene: TRBD1
V gene: TRBV12-3/TRBV12-4
CDR3 protein: CASRRGTGGIGANVLTF
CDR3 DNA: TGTGCCAGCCGCCGGGGGACAGGGGGTATTGGGGCCAACGTCCTGACTTTC

J gene: TRBJ2-3
clone size: many
D gene: TRBD1
V gene: TRBV7-2
CDR3 protein: CASSLGGTGEADTQYF
CDR3 DNA: TGTGCCAGCAGCTTAGGGGGGACAGGGGAGGCAGATACGCAGTATTTT

J gene: TRBJ2-6
clone size: many
D gene: -
V gene: TRBV6-2/TRBV6-3
CDR3 protein: CASSSGPSGANVLTF
CDR3 DNA: TGTGCCAGCAGCTCCGGGCCCTCTGGGGCCAACGTCCTGACTTTC

J gene: TRBJ1-2
clone size: many
D gene: -
V gene: TRBV4-3
CDR3 protein: CASSQDSGSNYGYTF
CDR3 DNA: TGCGCCAGCAGCCAAGATTCAGGGTCAAACTATGGCTACACCTTC

J gene: TRBJ2-1
clone size: many
D gene: TRBD1
V gene: TRBV7-2
CDR3 protein: CASSGTGTYNEQFF
CDR3 DNA: TGTGCCAGCAGCGGGACAGGAACCTACAATGAGCAGTTCTTC

J gene: TRBJ2-3
clone size: few
D gene: -
V gene: TRBV18
CDR3 protein: CASSPRQVRQGTDTQYF
CDR3 DNA: TGTGCCAGCTCACCACGGCAAGTACGCCAAGGGACAGATACGCAGTATTTT

J gene: TRBJ2-5
clone size: -
D gene: -
V gene: TRBV5-1
CDR3 protein: CASTTDFQETQYF
CDR3 DNA: TGCGCCAGCACAACAGACTTTCAAGAGACCCAGTACTTC

J gene: TRBJ2-7
clone size: many
D gene: TRBD2
V gene: TRBV4-1
CDR3 protein: CASSQDPSGGAPVRYEQYF
CDR3 DNA: TGCGCCAGCAGCCAAGATCCTAGCGGGGGGGCCCCGGTTCGGTACGAGCAGTACTTC

J gene: TRBJ2-2
clone size: -
D gene: -
V gene: TRBV5-8
CDR3 protein: CASSLEPTNTGELFF
CDR3 DNA: TGTGCCAGCAGCTTGGAACCTACGAACACCGGGGAGCTGTTTTTT

J gene: TRBJ2-7
clone size: many
D gene: -
V gene: TRBV7-9
CDR3 protein: CASSLERTGHEQYF
CDR3 DNA: TGTGCCAGCAGCTTAGAGAGGACCGGGCACGAGCAGTACTTC

J gene: TRBJ2-7
clone size: -
D gene: TRBD1
V gene: TRBV28
CDR3 protein: CASSPLDRANEQYF
CDR3 DNA: TGTGCCAGCAGCCCACTTGACAGGGCCAACGAGCAGTACTTC

J gene: TRBJ2-2
clone size: -
D gene: -
V gene: TRBV2
CDR3 protein: CASDRTNTGELFF
CDR3 DNA: TGTGCCAGCGACAGAACTAACACCGGGGAGCTGTTTTTT

J gene: TRBJ2-5
clone size: many
D gene: -
V gene: TRBV6-6
CDR3 protein: CASSPLERAGTQYF
CDR3 DNA: TGTGCCAGCAGCCCCTTGGAAAGGGCCGGGACCCAGTACTTC

J gene: TRBJ2-4
clone size: many
D gene: TRBD1
V gene: TRBV28
CDR3 protein: CASSLSGRDRKNIQYF
CDR3 DNA: TGTGCCAGCAGTTTATCCGGAAGGGACAGAAAAAACATTCAGTACTTC

J gene: TRBJ2-3
clone size: few
D gene: -
V gene: TRBV5-1
CDR3 protein: CASSGSLQVPSSTDTQYF
CDR3 DNA: TGCGCCAGCAGCGGTTCCCTCCAAGTTCCATCTAGCACAGATACGCAGTATTTT

J gene: TRBJ1-5
clone size: many
D gene: -
V gene: TRBV5-1
CDR3 protein: CASSLGGTDNQPQHF
CDR3 DNA: TGCGCCAGCAGCTTGGGAGGGACGGATAATCAGCCCCAGCATTTT

J gene: TRBJ2-3
clone size: many
D gene: -
V gene: TRBV6-2/TRBV6-3
CDR3 protein: CASSYDSNGTDAQYF
CDR3 DNA: TGTGCCAGCAGTTATGACAGTAACGGTACAGATGCGCAGTATTTT

J gene: TRBJ2-3
clone size: many
D gene: -
V gene: TRBV11-3
CDR3 protein: CASSLTLGTSDTQYF
CDR3 DNA: TGTGCCAGCAGCCTGACCCTAGGGACTTCAGATACGCAGTATTTT